This T cell receptor beta chain was identified in a study of cytomegalovirus exposure and HLA in healthy donors. Study-level background: The use of the same platform for the 90 to 150 validation repertoires and the 600 to 800 first-cohort repertoires was reported by a later analysis.

Method: immunoSEQ multiplex PCR; TCRdb's copy keeps in-frame clones and lacks some. Among around 150,000 clones listed, under 90% were seen once. V gave up 2 bases and J gave up 0 bases, with 17 bases separating them. Germline CDR1 and CDR2: SGHNT and YYREEE (reference sequence). The CDR3 is 18 amino acids. This chain links TRBV5-4 with TRBJ1-4; D remains unclear. Sequenced sample: PBMCs. The clonotype comes from a man aged 18-30 years in good health and CMV-seropositive. The CDR3 DNA follows: TGTGCCAGCAGCTTATTGACCGGGTCTTTCGCAACTAATGAAAAACTGTTTTTT. Amino acids: CASSLLTGSFATNEKLFF.